This entry lists 30 T cell receptor beta chains sequenced from one sample in a study of cytotoxic CD8 clonotypes in ibrutinib-treated CLL. Data came from immunoSEQ multiplex PCR; TCRdb stores just in-frame clones and leaves some out. The sample lists about 300,000 clones, around 76% seen once, with about 5.3% in the top ten. The material sequenced was PBMCs, taken at disease progression, from a patient treated with ibrutinib. These receptors all stem from a human donor with chronic lymphocytic leukemia.

The chain recombines TRBV5-4 with TRBJ2-2; 10 bases fit TRBD2. The CDR3 contains 15 residues. In germline, CDR1 is SGHNT, CDR2 YYREEE (reference sequence). V shed 4 bases and J 3 bases; nucleotides not matched to a gene: 3. CDR3 in DNA: TGTGCCAGCAGCAGCGGGGGGGACTACACCGGGGAGCTGTTTTTT. Translated: CASSSGGDYTGELFF. Looking up the rest from reference TRBV5-4 and TRBJ2-2 gives the full variable domain: ETGVTQSPTHLIKTRGQQVTLRCSSQSGHNTVSWYQQALGQGPQFIFQYYREEENGRGNFPPRFSGLQFPNYSSELNVNALELDDSALYLCASSSGGDYTGELFFGEGSRLTVL.

The chain is built from TRBV4-1 and TRBJ1-2, with D maybe TRBD1 (5 bases). Germline loops: CDR1 MGHRA, CDR2 YSYEKL. The CDR3 contains 13 residues. V lost 4 bases and J 8 bases, leaving 14 bases between the germline ends. In DNA form, the CDR3 reads TGCGCCAGCAGCCGGCCGGAACGGGGCGGCTACACCTTC. Translated, it gives CASSRPERGGYTF.

The chain uses TRBV27 and TRBJ1-1, with 7 positions matching TRBD1. The trim removed 7 bases at V and 4 bases at J, leaving 18 bases unmatched. The CDR3 has 17 amino acids. The germline V gene has CDR1 MNHEY and CDR2 SMNVEV (reference sequence). The CDR3 loop reads CASMGRRTGRGGTEAFF. CDR3 nucleotide sequence: TGTGCCAGCATGGGTAGGAGGACAGGCCGAGGTGGCACTGAAGCTTTCTTT.

J is TRBJ2-7 and V is TRBV18, with TRBD1 matching 8 bases. CDR1 and CDR2 (germline): KGHSH, LQKENI. J gave up 2 bases and V 2 bases, and 5 bases lay outside the gene matches. The CDR3 extends over 15 amino acids. CDR3: CASSPGQGATYEQYF. The CDR3 nucleotides are TGTGCCAGCTCACCAGGGCAGGGGGCCACCTACGAGCAGTACTTC.

V and J are TRBV5-4 and TRBJ1-1; D gene uncertain. The V gene's germline CDR1 is SGHNT and CDR2 YYREEE (reference sequence). CDR3 length: 12 residues. Trimming cost V 1 base and J 4 bases, with 5 bases left between them. For the CDR3, the DNA is TGTGCCAGCAGCTTGCTCGGCACTGAAGCTTTCTTT. This sequence encodes CASSLLGTEAFF.

The CDR3 DNA follows: TGCGCCAGCAGCTTGGTACCGGGGGCGCTTGCCGGAAACACCATATATTTT. This encodes CASSLVPGALAGNTIYF. The V call is TRBV5-1, the J call TRBJ1-3; perhaps TRBD1 as D (6 bases). V dropped 0 bases and J dropped 4 bases, with 17 bases sitting between them. The CDR3 contains 17 residues. Germline V gene sequence: CDR1 SGHRS, CDR2 YFSETQ.

The V and J genes are TRBV27 and TRBJ2-2; 12 nucleotides align to TRBD2. Germline V CDR1 and CDR2: MNHEY, SMNVEV (reference sequence). This CDR3 region has 15 residues. V lost 7 bases and J lost 5; bases outside the gene matches: 5. CDR3 sequence reads: CASTPLAGGTGELFF. The CDR3 nucleotides read TGTGCCAGCACTCCACTAGCGGGAGGTACCGGGGAGCTGTTTTTT.

The chain recombines TRBV27 with TRBJ2-5; D is uncertain. Trimming shortened V by 10 bases and J by 7 bases, and 10 bases separated the two germline ends. CDR1 is MNHEY and CDR2 is SMNVEV in the germline V gene (reference sequence). CDR3 length equals 10 residues. CDR3 in amino acids: CATTPSTQYF. The CDR3 DNA is TGTGCCACCACTCCATCGACCCAGTACTTC.

The chain links TRBV18 to TRBJ2-1, with D perhaps matching TRBD2 (6 bases). This CDR3 contains 15 residues. CDR1 and CDR2 from the germline V gene are KGHSH and LQKENI. The V end lost 3 bases, the J end lost 4 bases, and 13 bases lay between the germline ends. CDR3 sequence: CASSPLASAYNEQFF. The DNA of the CDR3 is TGTGCCAGCTCACCTCTGGCTAGCGCATACAATGAGCAGTTCTTC.

The genes are TRBV15 and TRBJ2-3; 10 bases are a match to TRBD2. The CDR3 totals 17 residues. Germline trimming cut 0 bases from V and 4 bases from J; bases unmatched to any gene: 7. CDR1 is LNHNV and CDR2 is YYDKDF in the germline V gene (reference sequence). The CDR3 protein is CATSRDRAGGPPDTQYF. The CDR3 DNA is TGTGCCACCAGCAGAGACCGAGCGGGAGGGCCCCCAGATACGCAGTATTTT.

In regard to this clone: One junction end disagrees with the germline gene, perhaps due to a read error. The rearrangement uses TRBV29-1 and TRBJ1-2; 7 bases map to TRBD1. The CDR3 contains 17 residues. Germline V lookup: CDR1 SQVTM, CDR2 ANQGSEA. The CDR3 loop reads CSVEEWAGTEENYSYTF. The CDR3 DNA is TGCAGCGTTGAAGAATGGGCCGGGACAGAAGAAAACTATAGCTACACCTTC. Full variable domain (outside the CDR3, taken from reference TRBV29-1 and TRBJ1-2): SAVISQKPSRDICQRGTSLTIQCQVDSQVTMMFWYRQQPGQSLTLIATANQGSEATYESGFVIDKFPISRPNLTFSTLTVSNMSPEDSSIYLCSVEEWAGTEENYSYTFGSGTRLTVV.

The J gene is TRBJ2-3, the V gene TRBV5-1; D remains ambiguous. V was clipped by 0 bases and J by 2 bases, with 7 bases between them. Germline CDR1 SGHRS, CDR2 YFSETQ. This CDR3 contains 14 residues. CDR3 DNA: TGCGCCAGCAGCTTGGGCAGGTACACAGATACGCAGTATTTT. It codes for CASSLGRYTDTQYF.

The chain recombines TRBV5-1 with TRBJ2-5, with D perhaps matching TRBD2 (6 bases). V was trimmed by 0 bases and J by 1 base, leaving 7 bases between them. The CDR3 is 14 residues long. Germline V CDR1 and CDR2: SGHRS, YFSETQ. The CDR3 spells CASSLGEVQETQYF. CDR3 in DNA: TGCGCCAGCAGCTTGGGGGAGGTCCAAGAGACCCAGTACTTC.

The V and J genes are TRBV7-9 and TRBJ1-1; no clear D. CDR3 length equals 14 residues. Deletions cut 5 bases from V and 0 bases from J, with 10 bases between. Germline V gives CDR1 SEHNR, CDR2 FQNEAQ (reference sequence). The DNA for the CDR3 is TGTGCCAGCAGCCAAATGACGGTGAACACTGAAGCTTTCTTT. Translating gives CASSQMTVNTEAFF.

This sequence joins TRBV4-1 and TRBJ2-3, with 8 bases that match TRBD2. With 1 base clipped from V and 6 bases from J, the junction kept 6 bases outside the gene matches. This CDR3 has 15 residues. Germline V CDR1 and CDR2: MGHRA, YSYEKL. The CDR3: CASSQVQRELDTQYF. The CDR3 bases are TGCGCCAGCAGCCAAGTCCAGCGGGAGCTCGATACGCAGTATTTT.

The V gene is TRBV10-3, the J gene TRBJ1-6, with TRBD1 identical over 7 bases. Germline lookup yields CDR1 ENHRY and CDR2 SYGVKD. Trimming cost V 7 bases and J 11 bases; bases outside gene matches: 11. The CDR3 runs to 14 residues. The CDR3 nucleotides are TGTGCCATCACCCAGGGGGGGGGTGCGGCACCCCTCCACTTT. Translated: CAITQGGGAAPLHF.

Concerning this clone: This specimen includes other DNA sequences encoding the same CDR3. J is TRBJ2-1 and V is TRBV27; 7 bases line up with TRBD1. CDR1 and CDR2 from the germline V gene are MNHEY and SMNVEV (reference sequence). The CDR3 extends over 14 amino acids. V was pared by 3 bases and J by 3 bases, with 2 bases of the junction left unmatched. CDR3 DNA: TGTGCCAGCAGTTTCCGGGACAGCTACAATGAGCAGTTCTTC. This translates into CASSFRDSYNEQFF.

This chain links TRBV11-3 with TRBJ2-2, with 10 positions matching TRBD2. V lost 3 bases to trimming and J lost 0 bases; unmatched junction nucleotides: 7. CDR3 length: 18 amino acids. CDR1 and CDR2 from the germline V gene are SGHNT and YENEEA. The CDR3 DNA reads TGTGCCAGCAGCTTGCAGGGGCTAGCGGGAGCGAACACCGGGGAGCTGTTTTTT. Translated: CASSLQGLAGANTGELFF.

This clone was found once. The chain employs TRBV5-1 and TRBJ2-7; 10 nucleotides agree with TRBD1. Germline CDR1 is SGHRS and CDR2 is YFSETQ. The CDR3 spans 15 residues. Trimming cost V 4 bases and J 5 bases; bases outside gene matches: 9. The chain's CDR3 is CASSPVGTGVHEQYF. In DNA form, the CDR3 reads TGCGCCAGCAGCCCCGTCGGGACAGGGGTCCACGAGCAGTACTTC. The full variable domain, its missing parts supplied by reference TRBV5-1 and TRBJ2-7, is KAGVTQTPRYLIKTRGQQVTLSCSPISGHRSVSWYQQTPGQGLQFLFEYFSETQRNKGNFPGRFSGRQFSNSRSEMNVSTLELGDSALYLCASSPVGTGVHEQYFGPGTRLTVT.

The genes are TRBV7-6 and TRBJ1-5; D gene uncertain. The CDR3 has 13 amino acids. V lost 6 bases to trimming and J lost 1 base, with 7 bases between them. Germline V lookup: CDR1 SGHVS, CDR2 FNYEAQ. The CDR3 region has the DNA TGTGCCAGCAGTCTCGACAGCAATCAGCCCCAGCATTTT. Its translation: CASSLDSNQPQHF.

This sequence joins TRBV7-3 and TRBJ2-7; 7 bases fit TRBD2. The CDR3 extends over 14 amino acids. Per the germline V gene, CDR1 is SGHTA and CDR2 is FQGTGA. J was trimmed by 2 bases and V by 3 bases; bases with no gene match: 4. CDR3 nucleotides: TGTGCCAGCAGCTTGGGAGGGGCCGCCTACGAGCAGTACTTC. This gives the protein CASSLGGAAYEQYF.

This chain uses TRBV18 with TRBJ2-1; no reliable D call. The CDR3 covers 15 residues. Germline CDR1 reads KGHSH; CDR2 reads LQKENI. V lost 2 bases, J lost 5 bases, and 13 bases lay in between. The CDR3 spells CASSPVSPPNNEQFF. CDR3 bases: TGTGCCAGCTCACCAGTTTCCCCGCCAAACAATGAGCAGTTCTTC.

V and J are TRBV7-3 and TRBJ1-6; 7 positions agree with TRBD1. Unmatched junction bases numbered 3, after V lost 1 base and J lost 9 bases. CDR3 size: 14 residues. Germline-derived CDR1 and CDR2 are SGHTA and FQGTGA. CDR3 coding DNA: TGTGCCAGCAGCTTAAAGGGGGCGCCTTCACCCCTCCACTTT. Translation: CASSLKGAPSPLHF.

V is TRBV5-4 and J is TRBJ1-1; a possible D gene is TRBD1 (5 bases). V shed 4 bases and J shed 7 bases, with 14 bases lying between them. CDR1 is SGHNT and CDR2 is YYREEE in the germline V gene (reference sequence). CDR3 length: 13 amino acids. The CDR3 region is CASSTGTGNEAFF. The CDR3 nucleotides read TGTGCCAGCAGCACTGGGACGGGAAATGAAGCTTTCTTT.

The V call is TRBV19, the J call TRBJ1-1; TRBD1 might be the D (5 bases). Germline V gives CDR1 LNHDA, CDR2 SQIVND (reference sequence). CDR3 length: 13 amino acids. V lost 3 bases and J 11 bases, leaving 16 bases between the germline ends. The CDR3, as DNA: TGTGCCAGTAGTATTCGGGCAGGGAAGGGCGCTTTCTTT. This codes for CASSIRAGKGAFF.

This clone has just one count. The DNA of the CDR3 is TGTGCCAGCAGTTCCATATACAATGAGCAGTTCTTC. This codes for CASSSIYNEQFF. The chain couples TRBV2 to TRBJ2-1; D gene unclear. The CDR3 sequence is 12 residues long. Germline values: CDR1 SNHLY, CDR2 FYNNEI. Trimming cost V 5 bases and J 4 bases, with 6 bases left between them.

The V gene is TRBV28, the J gene TRBJ2-7; TRBD2 matches at 9 bases. Unmatched junction bases numbered 12, after V lost 3 bases and J lost 6 bases. Per the germline V gene, CDR1 is MDHEN and CDR2 is SYDVKM. The CDR3 has 16 amino acids. CDR3 residues: CASSFGLAGVSSEQYF. CDR3 coding DNA: TGTGCCAGCAGTTTCGGGTTAGCGGGAGTAAGTAGCGAGCAGTACTTC. Based on the CDR3 plus reference TRBV28 and TRBJ2-7, the full variable domain is DVKVTQSSRYLVKRTGEKVFLECVQDMDHENMFWYRQDPGLGLRLIYFSYDVKMKEKGDIPEGYSVSREKKERFSLILESASTNQTSMYLCASSFGLAGVSSEQYFGPGTRLTVT.

The chain is built from TRBV5-4 and TRBJ2-7; no reliable D call. CDR3 length: 13 residues. The V and J ends lost 0 bases and 3 bases respectively, with 7 bases between them. The germline gives CDR1 SGHNT, CDR2 YYREEE (reference sequence). CDR3 sequence reads: CASSLDIFYEQYF. DNA of the CDR3: TGTGCCAGCAGCTTGGACATCTTCTACGAGCAGTACTTC.

The CDR3 DNA reads as TGCGCCAGCAGCCAAGATAGCCTTAATGAAAAACTGTTTTTT. Translated, it gives CASSQDSLNEKLFF. The chain combines TRBV4-1 with TRBJ1-4, with no clear D. Germline V gene lookup returns CDR1 MGHRA and CDR2 YSYEKL. Trimming shortened V by 0 bases and J by 4 bases, and 6 bases separated the two germline ends. There are 14 residues in the CDR3.

This clone showed up just a few times. The V call is TRBV11-2, the J call TRBJ2-5; 7 bases fit TRBD1. The CDR3 runs to 14 residues. J gave up 2 bases and V 3 bases, and 3 bases lay outside the gene matches. The germline CDR1 and CDR2 sequences are SGHAT and FQNNGV. CDR3 bases: TGTGCCAGCAGCTTGGTGACAGGGCAAGAGACCCAGTACTTC. Translating it yields CASSLVTGQETQYF.